These T cell receptor beta chains were read from a single sample in a study of T cells after yellow fever vaccination. TCRdb reprocessed the 5' RACE reads with MiXCR, giving one entry per CDR3 protein. The sample lists under 600,000 distinct CDR3 sequences, roughly 22% seen once, with about a sixth in the top ten. The input for sequencing was PBMCs, taken approximately 22 days after the first yellow fever vaccination. The receptors come from a man aged 18 to 30 who received the YFV17D yellow fever vaccine. Both conserved end residues are part of each CDR3. A D gene is named only where the DNA matches it firmly. Clone size, where shown, is once, few, many, or a class for clones that have expanded.

d_call: .; j_call: TRBJ1-4; clone_size: few; v_call: TRBV10-3; cdr3_nt: TGTGCCATCAGTGATTGGGCAGCTAATGAAAAACTGTTTTTT; cdr3_aa: CAISDWAANEKLFF
d_call: .; j_call: TRBJ2-2; clone_size: few; v_call: TRBV9; cdr3_nt: TGTGCCAGCAGCGTAGAAGCGCAGAACACCGGGGAGCTGTTTTTT; cdr3_aa: CASSVEAQNTGELFF
d_call: .; j_call: TRBJ1-2; clone_size: .; v_call: TRBV5-1; cdr3_nt: TGCGCCAGTAGGGTCGGGACGAACTATGGCTACACCTTC; cdr3_aa: CASRVGTNYGYTF
d_call: .; j_call: TRBJ1-4; clone_size: few; v_call: TRBV5-6; cdr3_nt: TGTGCCAGCAGCTTGGTACTCGGGACTAATGAAAAACTGTTTTTT; cdr3_aa: CASSLVLGTNEKLFF
d_call: .; j_call: TRBJ2-5; clone_size: .; v_call: TRBV5-1; cdr3_nt: TGCGCCAGCCATCGCAGCGGAGGGGAGACCCAGTACTTC; cdr3_aa: CASHRSGGETQYF
d_call: TRBD1; j_call: TRBJ2-2; clone_size: few; v_call: TRBV30; cdr3_nt: TGTGCCTGGAGGAGGGACAGTTACACCGGGGAGCTGTTTTTT; cdr3_aa: CAWRRDSYTGELFF
d_call: .; j_call: TRBJ2-5; clone_size: .; v_call: TRBV4-3; cdr3_nt: TGCGCCAGCAGCCAAGGAGGAGGGCCCCAAGAGACCCAGTACTTC; cdr3_aa: CASSQGGGPQETQYF
d_call: .; j_call: TRBJ2-5; clone_size: .; v_call: TRBV6-5; cdr3_nt: TGTGCCAGCAACCCTGGACTAACTACGGAGACCCAGTACTTC; cdr3_aa: CASNPGLTTETQYF
d_call: .; j_call: TRBJ2-2; clone_size: few; v_call: TRBV18; cdr3_nt: TGTGCCAGCTCACCCACTAGCCTGGACAGCTACACCGGGGAGCTGTTTTTT; cdr3_aa: CASSPTSLDSYTGELFF
d_call: TRBD2; j_call: TRBJ2-2; clone_size: few; v_call: TRBV3-1; cdr3_nt: TGTGCCAGCAGTCCAACGGCGGGGGCGAACACCGGGGAGCTGTTTTTT; cdr3_aa: CASSPTAGANTGELFF
d_call: .; j_call: TRBJ2-7; clone_size: .; v_call: TRBV30; cdr3_nt: TGTGCCTGGACCGGGACCGCCGCCTACGAGCAGTACTTC; cdr3_aa: CAWTGTAAYEQYF
d_call: TRBD1; j_call: TRBJ2-1; clone_size: .; v_call: TRBV7-6; cdr3_nt: TGTGCCAGCAGCCTCTACGCCGGGACAGGGGCCAACAATGAGCAGTTCTTC; cdr3_aa: CASSLYAGTGANNEQFF
d_call: .; j_call: TRBJ1-5; clone_size: many; v_call: TRBV5-1; cdr3_nt: TGCGCCAGCAGCTTGGTACAGGGAAATCAGCCCCAGCATTTT; cdr3_aa: CASSLVQGNQPQHF
d_call: TRBD1; j_call: TRBJ2-7; clone_size: .; v_call: TRBV20-1; cdr3_nt: TGCAGTGCTGTACAGGGGAACGAGCAGTACTTC; cdr3_aa: CSAVQGNEQYF
d_call: .; j_call: TRBJ1-5; clone_size: few; v_call: TRBV7-2; cdr3_nt: TGTGCCAGCAGTTCAGGCCCCATTCAGCCCCAGCATTTT; cdr3_aa: CASSSGPIQPQHF
d_call: .; j_call: TRBJ2-5; clone_size: few; v_call: TRBV4-2; cdr3_nt: TGTGCCAGCAGACTTCTGGTGGAGGGGGAAAAAGAGACCCAGTACTTC; cdr3_aa: CASRLLVEGEKETQYF
d_call: TRBD1; j_call: TRBJ1-1; clone_size: few; v_call: TRBV28; cdr3_nt: TGTGCCAGCAGTCCCTCGACAGGGACTGAAGCTTTCTTT; cdr3_aa: CASSPSTGTEAFF
d_call: TRBD1; j_call: TRBJ1-2; clone_size: .; v_call: TRBV7-2; cdr3_nt: TGTGCCAGCAGCTTTCCCCAGGGGGCTGGCTACACCTTC; cdr3_aa: CASSFPQGAGYTF
d_call: .; j_call: TRBJ1-2; clone_size: .; v_call: TRBV18; cdr3_nt: TGTGCCAGCTCACCAGGAGAAAGTCCAGGGGGCTACACCTTC; cdr3_aa: CASSPGESPGGYTF
d_call: .; j_call: TRBJ1-1; clone_size: few; v_call: TRBV28; cdr3_nt: TGTGCCAGCAGTGCCCTGGGACAAGTCAACACTGAAGCTTTCTTT; cdr3_aa: CASSALGQVNTEAFF
d_call: .; j_call: TRBJ1-6; clone_size: .; v_call: TRBV20-1; cdr3_nt: TGCAGTGCTAGAGATCGGAGGGTTCCTGGTTCACCCCTCCACTTT; cdr3_aa: CSARDRRVPGSPLHF
d_call: .; j_call: TRBJ2-5; clone_size: .; v_call: TRBV27; cdr3_nt: TGTGCCAGCAGGGACGGGACAAACCAAGAGACCCAGTACTTC; cdr3_aa: CASRDGTNQETQYF
d_call: .; j_call: TRBJ1-3; clone_size: few; v_call: TRBV6-1; cdr3_nt: TGTGCCAGCGTCGGGGTTTCGGGAAACACCATATATTTT; cdr3_aa: CASVGVSGNTIYF
d_call: TRBD2; j_call: TRBJ2-3; clone_size: few; v_call: TRBV11-1; cdr3_nt: TGTGCCAGCAGCCCGACTATCGGGGGGGCCACAGATACGCAGTATTTT; cdr3_aa: CASSPTIGGATDTQYF
d_call: .; j_call: TRBJ1-6; clone_size: few; v_call: TRBV5-1; cdr3_nt: TGCGCCAGCAGCTTGGGTCTGGGCTCCTATAATTCACCCCTCCACTTT; cdr3_aa: CASSLGLGSYNSPLHF
d_call: .; j_call: TRBJ2-5; clone_size: .; v_call: TRBV29-1; cdr3_nt: TGCAGCGTTGACATCGGGACACACCAAGAGACCCAGTACTTC; cdr3_aa: CSVDIGTHQETQYF
d_call: TRBD1; j_call: TRBJ2-3; clone_size: .; v_call: TRBV9; cdr3_nt: TGTGCCAGCAGCGTGGACAGGGTCACAGATACGCAGTATTTT; cdr3_aa: CASSVDRVTDTQYF
d_call: TRBD1; j_call: TRBJ1-6; clone_size: .; v_call: TRBV7-2; cdr3_nt: TGTGCCAGCAGCCCAGGGACAGGGCAGCATTCACCCCTCCACTTT; cdr3_aa: CASSPGTGQHSPLHF
d_call: .; j_call: TRBJ2-1; clone_size: .; v_call: TRBV6-2/TRBV6-3; cdr3_nt: TGTGCCAGCAGCCCCCCCCTAGCGTGGAGATCCTACAATGAGCAGTTCTTC; cdr3_aa: CASSPPLAWRSYNEQFF
d_call: .; j_call: TRBJ2-3; clone_size: .; v_call: TRBV7-2; cdr3_nt: TGTGCCAGCAGCGTCGTTGTGGGTTTTAGGACAGATACGCAGTATTTT; cdr3_aa: CASSVVVGFRTDTQYF
d_call: TRBD1; j_call: TRBJ1-2; clone_size: few; v_call: TRBV7-2; cdr3_nt: TGTGCCAGCAGCTTAGCTTCCGGGACAGGCTATGGCTACACCTTC; cdr3_aa: CASSLASGTGYGYTF
d_call: TRBD1; j_call: TRBJ1-2; clone_size: .; v_call: TRBV29-1; cdr3_nt: TGCAGCGTCAGACAGGGGGATGGCTACACCTTC; cdr3_aa: CSVRQGDGYTF
d_call: .; j_call: TRBJ1-1; clone_size: few; v_call: TRBV4-1; cdr3_nt: TGCGCCAGCAGCCAAGATTTCGTGGGGGGAGGGAACACTGAAGCTTTCTTT; cdr3_aa: CASSQDFVGGGNTEAFF
d_call: .; j_call: TRBJ2-1; clone_size: .; v_call: TRBV2; cdr3_nt: TGTGCCAGCAGTGATGGGATAGGACTGGCCCCTTACAATGAGCAGTTCTTC; cdr3_aa: CASSDGIGLAPYNEQFF
d_call: .; j_call: TRBJ2-1; clone_size: few; v_call: TRBV7-3; cdr3_nt: TGTGCCAGCAGCCGACCGGGGGACTCGGAGCAGTTCTTC; cdr3_aa: CASSRPGDSEQFF
d_call: TRBD1; j_call: TRBJ2-2; clone_size: .; v_call: TRBV7-3; cdr3_nt: TGTGCCAGCAGCTTAACGCCGGGACAGGGGGCCGGGGAGCTGTTTTTT; cdr3_aa: CASSLTPGQGAGELFF
d_call: TRBD1; j_call: TRBJ1-5; clone_size: .; v_call: TRBV28; cdr3_nt: TGTGCCAGCAGTTTATCGGACAGGGCCAATCAGCCCCAGCATTTT; cdr3_aa: CASSLSDRANQPQHF
d_call: TRBD1; j_call: TRBJ1-6; clone_size: few; v_call: TRBV20-1; cdr3_nt: TGCAGTGCTACCCCACAGGGGCACGGTTCACCCCTCCACTTT; cdr3_aa: CSATPQGHGSPLHF
d_call: TRBD2; j_call: TRBJ2-3; clone_size: .; v_call: TRBV4-2; cdr3_nt: TGTGCCAGCAGCCAAGATTGGGAAGCGGGGATGGATACGCAGTATTTT; cdr3_aa: CASSQDWEAGMDTQYF
d_call: TRBD2; j_call: TRBJ2-7; clone_size: .; v_call: TRBV4-1; cdr3_nt: TGCGCCAGCAGCCAAGGGGTTACTAGCGGGGTTTTCTACGAGCAGTACTTC; cdr3_aa: CASSQGVTSGVFYEQYF
d_call: .; j_call: TRBJ2-7; clone_size: .; v_call: TRBV7-9; cdr3_nt: TGTGCCAGCAGCTTAGCGTGGAGGGGGGAGCAGTACTTC; cdr3_aa: CASSLAWRGEQYF
d_call: .; j_call: TRBJ2-1; clone_size: .; v_call: TRBV4-1; cdr3_nt: TGCGCCAGCAGCCCACCACCATTCCTGACAGGCTACAATGAGCAGTTCTTC; cdr3_aa: CASSPPPFLTGYNEQFF
d_call: .; j_call: TRBJ2-7; clone_size: few; v_call: TRBV7-2; cdr3_nt: TGTGCCAGCAGCTTAGCCCCGGGGGTAGACTCCTACGAGCAGTACTTC; cdr3_aa: CASSLAPGVDSYEQYF
d_call: .; j_call: TRBJ1-1; clone_size: .; v_call: TRBV5-4; cdr3_nt: TGTGCCAGCAGCCCGATGGGCGCTGGGGGTGAAGCTTTCTTT; cdr3_aa: CASSPMGAGGEAFF
d_call: .; j_call: TRBJ1-2; clone_size: few; v_call: TRBV19; cdr3_nt: TGTGCCAGCCAACCGGGGACGGCCTATGGCTACACCTTC; cdr3_aa: CASQPGTAYGYTF
d_call: .; j_call: TRBJ2-5; clone_size: few; v_call: TRBV2; cdr3_nt: TGTGCCAGCACTTCAAAGACCCAGTACTTC; cdr3_aa: CASTSKTQYF
d_call: .; j_call: TRBJ2-6; clone_size: once; v_call: TRBV7-3; cdr3_nt: TGTGCCAGCAGCAACACCGGGACAGCCCTAGCGGGGGCCAACGTCCTGACTTTC; cdr3_aa: CASSNTGTALAGANVLTF
d_call: .; j_call: TRBJ1-1; clone_size: .; v_call: TRBV20-1; cdr3_nt: TGCAGTGCTAGAGACCGGGACTATACTTTCTTT; cdr3_aa: CSARDRDYTFF
d_call: .; j_call: TRBJ2-7; clone_size: few; v_call: TRBV5-8; cdr3_nt: TGTGCCAGCAGTTTAGCCGGGACTTCGGACTACGAGCAGTACTTC; cdr3_aa: CASSLAGTSDYEQYF
d_call: TRBD2; j_call: TRBJ2-7; clone_size: few; v_call: TRBV6-5; cdr3_nt: TGTGCCAGCAGTAGCGGGGGGCTCTCCTACGAGCAGTACTTC; cdr3_aa: CASSSGGLSYEQYF
d_call: .; j_call: TRBJ1-1; clone_size: few; v_call: TRBV7-9; cdr3_nt: TGTGCCAGCAGCTTATTATCTCAGCTAGAAGCTTTCTTT; cdr3_aa: CASSLLSQLEAFF
d_call: TRBD1; j_call: TRBJ1-2; clone_size: few; v_call: TRBV12-3/TRBV12-4; cdr3_nt: TGTGCCAGCAGTTTGAGCCGACAGGGGGCGACTGGCTACACCTTC; cdr3_aa: CASSLSRQGATGYTF